This T cell receptor beta chain was recovered during a study of blood T cell repertoires in COVID-19. Study information: Whether acute or convalescent, the COVID-19 samples came from the United States, Italy and Spain. PBMCs, B-cell-depleted T cells, or T cells were the source of the cDNA or gDNA that made up the material.

Original methodology: It was from reference gene primer amplification that nucleated cell counts were estimated. TCRdb keeps only in-frame clones here, not all; method: immunoSEQ multiplex PCR. Clonal size and the V and J genes are those of that table, whereas D and trimming came from the DNA. The table records approximately 51,000 clones, approximately 86% of them present only once. There are 14 residues in the CDR3. Trimming took 2 bases from V and 0 from J, leaving 10 bases between them. In germline, CDR1 is GTSNPN, CDR2 SVGIG (reference sequence). This TCR was recovered from a human donor in a cohort sampled during active COVID-19. Specimen: peripheral blood. The rearrangement uses TRBV30 and TRBJ1-2; no firm D call. The CDR3 here is CAWSFPPPNYGYTF. CDR3 sequence (DNA): TGTGCCTGGAGTTTTCCCCCTCCTAACTATGGCTACACCTTC.